This T cell receptor (beta chain) was sequenced for a study of T-cell reconstitution after alpha-beta-depleted transplantation in children. A word on this clonotype: Its antigen remains unidentified.

Study observations and caveats: The main origin of T-cell counts and diversity one year after transplant was newly produced T cells. Reported findings indicate that, about two months after transplant, alpha-beta T cells came from several hundred expanded clones, which were derived from non-depleted graft cells.

Unique molecular identifiers were used in preparing the TCRbeta library. A single record per CDR3 protein comes from TCRdb applying MiXCR to the PCR reads. The data contain 900,000 or so distinct CDR3 sequences, about 16% of them seen just once; the ten biggest clones take up approximately 5%. This CDR3 spans 12 amino acids. The ends were cut back, 6 bases at V and 2 bases at J, with 11 bases in the middle. The germline CDR1 and CDR2 sequences are DFQATT and SNEGSKA (reference sequence). This TCR derives from a male patient aged 10 to 17 who had a stem cell transplant for acute lymphoblastic leukemia, so the T cells may come from the graft donor. This material consisted of PBMCs, mostly from graft donor cells, taken 360 days after TCRalphabeta/CD19-depleted stem cell transplant. V usage is TRBV20-1 and J usage is TRBJ2-7, with D tentatively TRBD1 (6 bases). Here the CDR3 DNA reads TGCAGTGCCGGCAGGGGTACCTACGAGCAGTACTTC. Amino acids: CSAGRGTYEQYF.